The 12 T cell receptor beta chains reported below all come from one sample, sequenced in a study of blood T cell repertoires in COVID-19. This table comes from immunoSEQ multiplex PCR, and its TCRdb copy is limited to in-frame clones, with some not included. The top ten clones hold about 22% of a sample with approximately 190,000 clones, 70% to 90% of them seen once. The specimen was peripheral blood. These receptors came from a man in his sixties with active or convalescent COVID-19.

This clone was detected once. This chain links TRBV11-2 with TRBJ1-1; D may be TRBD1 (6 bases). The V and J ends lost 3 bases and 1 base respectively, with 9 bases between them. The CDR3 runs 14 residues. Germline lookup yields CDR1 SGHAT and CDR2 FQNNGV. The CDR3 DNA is TGTGCCAGCAGCTTTCGGACAGCGAACACTGAAGCTTTCTTT. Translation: CASSFRTANTEAFF. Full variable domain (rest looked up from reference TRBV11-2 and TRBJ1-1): EAGVAQSPRYKIIEKRQSVAFWCNPISGHATLYWYQQILGQGPKLLIQFQNNGVVDDSQLPKDRFSAERLKGVDSTLKIQPAKLEDSAVYLCASSFRTANTEAFFGQGTRLTVV.

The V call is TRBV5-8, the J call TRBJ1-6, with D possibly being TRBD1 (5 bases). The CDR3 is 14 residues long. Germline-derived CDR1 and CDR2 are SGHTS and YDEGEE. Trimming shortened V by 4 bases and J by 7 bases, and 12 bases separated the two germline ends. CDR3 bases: TGTGCCAGCAGCGGGAGGGGCGGCAATTCACCCCTCCACTTT. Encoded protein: CASSGRGGNSPLHF.

This CDR3 is CAWSSDRQTGGRSNSPLHF. CDR3 in DNA: TGTGCCTGGAGTTCGGATCGGCAGACAGGGGGAAGGTCTAATTCACCCCTCCACTTT. This chain connects TRBV30 to TRBJ1-6; 9 nucleotides match TRBD1. Germline CDR1 and CDR2: GTSNPN and SVGIG (reference sequence). The CDR3 covers 19 residues. V dropped 2 bases and J dropped 6; count of bases not matched to a gene: 17. The complete variable domain, with remaining parts taken from reference TRBV30 and TRBJ1-6, reads SQTIHQWPATLVQPVGSPLSLECTVEGTSNPNLYWYRQAAGRGLQLLFYSVGIGQISSEVPQNLSASRPQDRQFILSSKKLLLSDSGFYLCAWSSDRQTGGRSNSPLHFGNGTRLTVT.

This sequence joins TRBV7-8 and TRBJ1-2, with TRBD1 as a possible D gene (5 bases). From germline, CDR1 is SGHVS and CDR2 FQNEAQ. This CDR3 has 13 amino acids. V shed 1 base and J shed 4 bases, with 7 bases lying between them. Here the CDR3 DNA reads TGTGCCAGCAGCTTAGAAGGGGCCTATGGCTACACCTTC. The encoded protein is CASSLEGAYGYTF.

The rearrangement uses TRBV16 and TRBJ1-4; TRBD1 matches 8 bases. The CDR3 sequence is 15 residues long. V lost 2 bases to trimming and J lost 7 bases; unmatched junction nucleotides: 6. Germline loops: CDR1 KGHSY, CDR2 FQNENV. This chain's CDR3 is CASSQQGAMSEKLFF. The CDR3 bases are TGTGCCAGCAGCCAACAGGGGGCAATGAGTGAAAAACTGTTTTTT.

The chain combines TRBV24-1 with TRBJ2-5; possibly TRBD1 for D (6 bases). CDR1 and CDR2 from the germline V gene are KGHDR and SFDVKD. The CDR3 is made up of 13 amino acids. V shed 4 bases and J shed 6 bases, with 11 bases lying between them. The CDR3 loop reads CATSDLQGKTQYF. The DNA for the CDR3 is TGTGCCACCAGTGACCTGCAGGGGAAGACCCAGTACTTC.

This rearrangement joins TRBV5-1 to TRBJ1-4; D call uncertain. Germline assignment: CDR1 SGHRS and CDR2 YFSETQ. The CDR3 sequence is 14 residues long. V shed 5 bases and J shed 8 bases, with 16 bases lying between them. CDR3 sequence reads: CASSAGSHGEKLFF. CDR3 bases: TGCGCCAGCAGTGCGGGATCCCATGGCGAAAAACTGTTTTTT.

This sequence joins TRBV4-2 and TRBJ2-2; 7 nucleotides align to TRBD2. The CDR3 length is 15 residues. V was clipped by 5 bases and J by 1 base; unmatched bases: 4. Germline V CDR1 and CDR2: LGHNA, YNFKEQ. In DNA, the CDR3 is TGTGCCAGCAGCGACGGGGGGATGAACACCGGGGAGCTGTTTTTT. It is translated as CASSDGGMNTGELFF.

Here the CDR3 DNA reads TGCGCCAGCAGTGAGGCGCGGGGTACGCAGTATTTT. Translating it yields CASSEARGTQYF. The chain carries TRBV10-2 and TRBJ2-3; D possibly corresponds to TRBD2 (6 bases). The CDR3 is 12 residues long. Trimming left V 2 bases short and J 8 bases short, with 8 bases between. CDR1 WSHSY and CDR2 SAAADI come from the germline V gene.

The CDR3 nucleotides read TGTGCCAGCAGCTCAAACCTAACCCCCTGGAACACCATATATTTT. Its protein product is CASSSNLTPWNTIYF. This chain joins TRBV7-9 and TRBJ1-3; D remains ambiguous. The CDR3 totals 15 residues. The V end lost 4 bases, the J end lost 7 bases, and 17 bases lay between the germline ends. The V gene's germline CDR1 is SEHNR and CDR2 FQNEAQ (reference sequence).

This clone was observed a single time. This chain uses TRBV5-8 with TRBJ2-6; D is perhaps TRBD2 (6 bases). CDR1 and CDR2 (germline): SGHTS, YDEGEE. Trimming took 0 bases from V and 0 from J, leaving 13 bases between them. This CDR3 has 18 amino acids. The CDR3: CASSLVLASYSGANVLTF. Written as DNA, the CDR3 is TGTGCCAGCAGCTTGGTCCTAGCGTCTTACTCTGGGGCCAACGTCCTGACTTTC.

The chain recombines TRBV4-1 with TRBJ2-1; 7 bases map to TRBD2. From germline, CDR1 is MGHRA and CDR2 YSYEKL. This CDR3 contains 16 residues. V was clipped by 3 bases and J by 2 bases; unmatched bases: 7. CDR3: CASSHWGGRTYNEQFF. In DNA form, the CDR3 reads TGCGCCAGCAGCCATTGGGGGGGGAGGACCTACAATGAGCAGTTCTTC.